These 29 T cell receptor beta chains share one sample of origin, sequenced in a study of blood T cell repertoires in COVID-19. The assay was immunoSEQ multiplex PCR, and TCRdb's table has in-frame clones only and misses some. The sample has hundreds of thousands of clones; approximately 88% are singletons. Sequencing was done on a sample of PBMCs or T cells enriched from blood (not recorded which). The receptors were sampled from a woman in her twenties or thirties with acute COVID-19.

The V call is TRBV7-9, the J call TRBJ2-5; 8 nucleotides line up with TRBD2. Germline lookup yields CDR1 SEHNR and CDR2 FQNEAQ (reference sequence). The CDR3 totals 16 residues. V lost 4 bases, J lost 4 bases, and 11 bases stayed unmatched. CDR3 loop: CASSSPEGGGRETQYF. The CDR3 DNA follows: TGTGCCAGCAGCTCGCCAGAGGGCGGGGGGCGAGAGACCCAGTACTTC.

V gene TRBV6-2 or TRBV6-3 combines with J gene TRBJ1-1; D not certain. The V gene lost 0 bases and the J gene lost 1 base, with 12 bases spanning the gap. This CDR3 region has 16 residues. The germline CDR1 and CDR2 sequences are MNHEY and SVGEGT. Here the CDR3 reads CASSYSRVTANTEAFF. CDR3 DNA: TGTGCCAGCAGTTACTCGAGGGTTACAGCGAACACTGAAGCTTTCTTT.

This CDR3 reads CASRGSGADTQYF. CDR3 coding DNA: TGTGCCAGCAGAGGAAGCGGGGCAGATACGCAGTATTTT. J is TRBJ2-3 and V is TRBV3-1 (or the pseudogene TRBV3-2); 7 positions agree with TRBD2. CDR1 and CDR2 (germline): LGHDT, YNNKEL (reference sequence). The V and J ends lost 6 bases and 4 bases, in that order; junction bases with no gene match: 4. The CDR3 consists of 13 residues.

This clone was seen just once. The chain links TRBV4-1 to TRBJ1-2; D may be TRBD1 (6 bases). Deletions cut 4 bases from V and 2 bases from J, with 23 bases between. Germline CDR1 MGHRA, CDR2 YSYEKL. The CDR3 runs to 18 residues. CDR3 sequence: CASSPREKGDPPNYGYTF. The CDR3 nucleotides read TGCGCCAGCAGCCCCAGAGAAAAGGGGGATCCCCCCAACTATGGCTACACCTTC.

In its sample, this clone was seen once. The rearrangement uses TRBV18 and TRBJ2-2; 7 bases fit TRBD2. CDR3 length: 15 amino acids. The trim removed 3 bases at V and 3 bases at J, leaving 4 bases unmatched. Germline V gives CDR1 KGHSH, CDR2 LQKENI. CDR3 nucleotide sequence: TGTGCCAGCTCACCGGGAGGGGCGGACACCGGGGAGCTGTTTTTT. It specifies CASSPGGADTGELFF.

V usage is TRBV7-8 and J usage is TRBJ1-2; weak D call: TRBD1 (5 bases). Looked up from germline, CDR1 is SGHVS and CDR2 is FQNEAQ. The CDR3 length is 13 residues. Between the trimmed V and J ends, which lost 6 bases and 6 bases, there was a span of 14 bases. Here the CDR3 DNA reads TGTGCCAGCAGTCTGGGGGAGGGTCATGGCTACACCTTC. It codes for CASSLGEGHGYTF.

The chain joins TRBV23-1 to TRBJ1-6, with 7 positions matching TRBD1. TRBV23-1 is an ORF; its function is uncertain. The V and J ends lost 2 bases and 6 bases, in that order; junction bases with no gene match: 7. CDR3 length: 16 residues. The CDR3 coding sequence is TGCGCCAGCAGTCAAGCGGACAGGTGGGGTAATTCACCCCTCCACTTT. Protein sequence: CASSQADRWGNSPLHF.

This chain uses TRBV14 with TRBJ2-1; 9 bases are shared with TRBD2. In germline, CDR1 is SGHDN, CDR2 FVKESK. This CDR3 has 17 residues. Trimming took 4 bases from V and 4 from J; bases not matched to a gene: 11. This CDR3 is CASSPNPSGGPYNEQFF. DNA of the CDR3: TGTGCCAGCAGCCCAAACCCCAGCGGGGGGCCTTACAATGAGCAGTTCTTC. Complete variable domain (other parts from reference TRBV14 and TRBJ2-1): EAGVTQFPSHSVIEKGQTVTLRCDPISGHDNLYWYRRVMGKEIKFLLHFVKESKQDESGMPNNRFLAERTGGTYSTLKVQPAELEDSGVYFCASSPNPSGGPYNEQFFGPGTRLTVL.

This clone showed up just a few times. The CDR3 here is CASSQTGGTMNTEAFF. Here the CDR3 DNA reads TGCGCCAGCAGCCAAACAGGGGGTACCATGAACACTGAAGCTTTCTTT. The V and J genes are TRBV4-1 and TRBJ1-1; TRBD1 aligns across 8 bases. V shed 2 bases and J 0 bases; nucleotides not matched to a gene: 5. Germline values: CDR1 MGHRA, CDR2 YSYEKL. This CDR3 has 16 residues.

The rearrangement links TRBV5-1 to TRBJ1-2, with D possibly being TRBD1 (6 bases). The CDR3 extends over 15 amino acids. Germline-derived CDR1 and CDR2 are SGHRS and YFSETQ. The ends were cut back, 4 bases at V and 8 bases at J, with 21 bases in the middle. The CDR3 sequence is CASSTMTNREGGYTF. The CDR3 region has the DNA TGCGCCAGCAGCACCATGACGAACAGGGAGGGAGGCTACACCTTC.

The chain is built from TRBV19 and TRBJ2-3; 10 bases align to TRBD2. The V gene end was trimmed by 6 bases and the J gene end by 3 bases; junction bases not matched to a gene: 6. The CDR3 contains 15 residues. Per germline, CDR1 LNHDA and CDR2 SQIVND (reference sequence). CDR3 DNA sequence: TGTGCCAGTAGCACAATAGCGGGGGGTACAGATACGCAGTATTTT. It specifies CASSTIAGGTDTQYF.

This clone appeared a few times. The chain's CDR3 is CASSFQNSPLHF. In DNA, the CDR3 is TGTGCCAGCAGTTTTCAAAATTCACCCCTCCACTTT. The J gene is TRBJ1-6, the V gene TRBV12-3 or TRBV12-4; D call uncertain. V dropped 3 bases and J dropped 7 bases, with 4 bases sitting between them. The CDR3 length is 12 residues.

Note on this clone: At the DNA level, this CDR3 is encoded by other sequences in the same sample as well. This rearrangement joins TRBV2 to TRBJ1-1; D gene unclear. The CDR3 loop spans 12 amino acids. Trimming pared 6 bases from V and 0 bases from J, leaving 5 bases between. Germline CDR1 and CDR2: SNHLY and FYNNEI. As DNA, the CDR3 is TGTGCCAGCAGCCTTATGAACACTGAAGCTTTCTTT. Amino acids: CASSLMNTEAFF.

The V gene is TRBV28, the J gene TRBJ1-1; D remains unclear. In germline, CDR1 is MDHEN, CDR2 SYDVKM. The CDR3 has 15 residues. Trimming shortened V by 5 bases and J by 0 bases, and 13 bases separated the two germline ends. The CDR3 nucleotides are TGTGCCAGCAGTCCCCATCAGGTTATGAACACTGAAGCTTTCTTT. Encoded protein: CASSPHQVMNTEAFF.

This chain connects TRBV7-2 to TRBJ1-5; D remains unclear. CDR3 size: 13 residues. V gave up 1 base and J gave up 4 bases, with 5 bases separating them. Germline values: CDR1 SGHTA, CDR2 FQGNSA. In DNA form, the CDR3 reads TGTGCCAGCAGCTTAGTTAGAAATCAGCCCCAGCATTTT. It encodes CASSLVRNQPQHF.

The rearrangement uses TRBV14 and TRBJ2-7; tentative D call: TRBD2 (6 bases). Germline CDR1 SGHDN, CDR2 FVKESK. The ends were cut back, 0 bases at V and 3 bases at J, with 15 bases in the middle. The CDR3 is made up of 16 amino acids. The chain's CDR3 is CASSQDDGGGNYEQYF. In nucleotides, the CDR3 is TGTGCCAGCAGCCAAGATGACGGGGGAGGAAACTACGAGCAGTACTTC.

The chain has TRBV5-4 and TRBJ2-1; TRBD1 matches 8 bases. Trimming took 4 bases from V and 10 from J; bases not matched to a gene: 13. The V gene's germline CDR1 is SGHNT and CDR2 YYREEE (reference sequence). The CDR3 totals 15 residues. The CDR3 DNA reads as TGTGCCAGCAGCCGAGGGGATGACAGGGGTCAAGAGCAGTTCTTC. Translation gives CASSRGDDRGQEQFF.

This chain joins TRBV19 and TRBJ1-5; 8 bases are shared with TRBD1. The CDR3 consists of 16 residues. The germline V gene encodes CDR1 LNHDA and CDR2 SQIVND (reference sequence). J gave up 0 bases and V 8 bases, and 9 bases lay outside the gene matches. For the CDR3, the DNA is TGTGCCAGTCAACAGGGGGTCGGGTATAGCAATCAGCCCCAGCATTTT. As protein: CASQQGVGYSNQPQHF. The full variable domain, completed using reference TRBV19 and TRBJ1-5, is DGGITQSPKYLFRKEGQNVTLSCEQNLNHDAMYWYRQDPGQGLRLIYYSQIVNDFQKGDIAEGYSVSREKKESFPLTVTSAQKNPTAFYLCASQQGVGYSNQPQHFGDGTRLSIL.

The J gene is TRBJ2-6, the V gene TRBV18; no clear D. Per germline, CDR1 KGHSH and CDR2 LQKENI. The CDR3 has 16 amino acids. V was shortened by 2 bases and J by 0 bases, with 8 bases between the two germline ends. CDR3 residues: CASSPDLSSGANVLTF. The DNA for the CDR3 is TGTGCCAGCTCACCAGATTTGAGCTCTGGGGCCAACGTCCTGACTTTC.

This sequence joins TRBV6-6 and TRBJ1-5; possibly TRBD1 for D (6 bases). Germline V gene sequence: CDR1 MNHNY, CDR2 SVGAGI (reference sequence). The CDR3 spans 15 residues. The V end lost 5 bases, the J end lost 0 bases, and 11 bases lay between the germline ends. The CDR3: CASSDDRYSNQPQHF. In nucleotides, the CDR3 is TGTGCCAGCAGTGACGACAGGTATAGCAATCAGCCCCAGCATTTT.

The genes are TRBV4-1 and TRBJ2-7, with 9 bases matching TRBD1. The CDR3 is made up of 16 amino acids. Germline CDR1 is MGHRA and CDR2 is YSYEKL. With 0 bases clipped from V and 7 bases from J, the junction kept 10 bases outside the gene matches. The CDR3 DNA reads as TGCGCCAGCAGCCAAGACCGACAGGGGGAGGCCCGTGAGCAGTACTTC. This sequence encodes CASSQDRQGEAREQYF.

This clone appeared a single time. The chain employs TRBV10-3 and TRBJ1-3, with 7 bases that match TRBD1. The trim removed 5 bases at V and 3 bases at J, leaving 13 bases unmatched. The CDR3 length is 17 residues. Germline V gene lookup returns CDR1 ENHRY and CDR2 SYGVKD. For the CDR3, the DNA is TGTGCCATCAGTCCTACCGGACAGGCTGAAGGTGGAAACACCATATATTTT. Its translation: CAISPTGQAEGGNTIYF.

The rearrangement joins TRBV5-4 to TRBJ2-5; a weak D match, TRBD2 (7 bases). CDR3 size: 14 residues. The ends were cut back, 6 bases at V and 3 bases at J, with 15 bases in the middle. Germline lookup yields CDR1 SGHNT and CDR2 YYREEE (reference sequence). The CDR3 spells CASNLWGGEETQYF. DNA for the CDR3: TGTGCCAGCAACCTCTGGGGGGGCGAAGAGACCCAGTACTTC.

The rearrangement joins TRBV19 to TRBJ2-3; 14 positions match TRBD2. V gave up 6 bases and J gave up 6 bases; unmatched junction bases: 5. The CDR3 sequence is 15 residues long. Germline values: CDR1 LNHDA, CDR2 SQIVND (reference sequence). CDR3 DNA sequence: TGTGCCAGTAGCCGACTAGCGGGGGGGCCTGATACGCAGTATTTT. As protein: CASSRLAGGPDTQYF.

The chain combines TRBV15 with TRBJ2-7, with 9 bases fitting TRBD1. The CDR3 extends over 16 amino acids. V lost 0 bases and J lost 6; bases outside the gene matches: 9. Per the germline V gene, CDR1 is LNHNV and CDR2 is YYDKDF (reference sequence). The CDR3 region has the DNA TGTGCCACCAGCAGAGATAATACAGGGGGCGCCCTCGAGCAGTACTTC. Translating gives CATSRDNTGGALEQYF.

V is TRBV7-9 and J is TRBJ2-7; D perhaps matches TRBD1 (5 bases). Germline V gives CDR1 SEHNR, CDR2 FQNEAQ (reference sequence). The CDR3 spans 12 residues. V was trimmed by 3 bases and J by 3 bases, leaving 6 bases between them. The CDR3 is CASSFDSYEQYF. CDR3 coding DNA: TGTGCCAGCAGCTTTGACAGCTACGAGCAGTACTTC.

The CDR3 spells CASTTELYGYTF. The CDR3 region has the DNA TGTGCCAGCACGACTGAACTTTATGGCTACACCTTC. The chain carries TRBV28 and TRBJ1-2; D gene uncertain. The CDR3 loop spans 12 amino acids. V was pared by 7 bases and J by 5 bases, with 11 bases between. Germline V gives CDR1 MDHEN, CDR2 SYDVKM.

The gene calls are TRBV27 and TRBJ2-2; D remains unclear. The CDR3 consists of 14 residues. The germline CDR1 and CDR2 sequences are MNHEY and SMNVEV (reference sequence). The germline V and J ends were trimmed by 4 bases and 0 bases, with 6 bases remaining between them. The chain's CDR3 is CASSSRANTGELFF. The CDR3 DNA follows: TGTGCCAGCAGTTCTCGTGCGAACACCGGGGAGCTGTTTTTT.

The chain has TRBV2 and TRBJ1-6, with 7 bases that match TRBD1. Germline trimming cut 8 bases from V and 9 bases from J; bases unmatched to any gene: 10. The CDR3 length is 14 residues. Germline CDR1 is SNHLY and CDR2 is FYNNEI. In DNA form, the CDR3 reads TGTGCCAGCTATACCGGGACAGATGGTTCACCCCTCCACTTT. This encodes CASYTGTDGSPLHF.